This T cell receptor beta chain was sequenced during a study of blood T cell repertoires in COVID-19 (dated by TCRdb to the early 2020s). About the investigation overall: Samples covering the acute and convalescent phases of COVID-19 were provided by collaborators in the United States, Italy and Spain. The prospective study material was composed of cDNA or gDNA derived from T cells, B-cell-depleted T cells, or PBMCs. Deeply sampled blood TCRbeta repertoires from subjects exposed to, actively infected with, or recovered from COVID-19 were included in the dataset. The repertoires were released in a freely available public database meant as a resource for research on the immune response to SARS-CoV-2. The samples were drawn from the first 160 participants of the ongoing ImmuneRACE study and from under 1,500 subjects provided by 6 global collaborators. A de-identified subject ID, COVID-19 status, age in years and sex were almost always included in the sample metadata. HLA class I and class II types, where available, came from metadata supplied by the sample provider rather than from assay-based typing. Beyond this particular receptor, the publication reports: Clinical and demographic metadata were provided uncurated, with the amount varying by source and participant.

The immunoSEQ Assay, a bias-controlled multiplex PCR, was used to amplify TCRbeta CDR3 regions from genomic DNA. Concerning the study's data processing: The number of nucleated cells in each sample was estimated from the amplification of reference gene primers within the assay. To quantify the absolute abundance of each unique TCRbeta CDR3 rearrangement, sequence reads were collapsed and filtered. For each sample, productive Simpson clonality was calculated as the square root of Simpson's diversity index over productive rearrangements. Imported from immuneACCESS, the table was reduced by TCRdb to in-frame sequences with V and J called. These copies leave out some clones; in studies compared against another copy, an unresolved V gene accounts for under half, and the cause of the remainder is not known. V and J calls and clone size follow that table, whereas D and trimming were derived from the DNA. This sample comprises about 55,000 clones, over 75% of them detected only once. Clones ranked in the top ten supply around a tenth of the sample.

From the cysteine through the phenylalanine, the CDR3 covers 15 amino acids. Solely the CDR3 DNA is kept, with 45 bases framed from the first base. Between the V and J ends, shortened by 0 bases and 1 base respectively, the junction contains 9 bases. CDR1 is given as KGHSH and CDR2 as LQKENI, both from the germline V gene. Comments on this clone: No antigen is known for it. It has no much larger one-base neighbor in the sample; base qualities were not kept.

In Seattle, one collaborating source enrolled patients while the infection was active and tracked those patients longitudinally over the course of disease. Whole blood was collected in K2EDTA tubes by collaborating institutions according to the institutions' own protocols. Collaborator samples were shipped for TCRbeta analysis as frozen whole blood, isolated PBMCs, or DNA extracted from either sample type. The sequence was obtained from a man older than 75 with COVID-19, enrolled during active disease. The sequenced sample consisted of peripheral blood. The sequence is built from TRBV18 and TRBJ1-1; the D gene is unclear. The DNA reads TGTGCCAGCTCACCACCGTCAGGCGAGAACACTGAAGCTTTCTTT. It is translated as CASSPPSGENTEAFF.